The 10 T cell receptor beta chains in this list originate from one sample, sequenced in a study of T cells in Graves' hyperthyroidism and ophthalmopathy. RNA transcripts served as the template for amplifying TCR beta CDR3 regions. First-round RT-PCR of the TCR CDR3 relied on the HTBI primer set. TCRdb passed the multiplex PCR reads through MiXCR, listing each CDR3 protein once. The sample includes hundreds of thousands of distinct CDR3 sequences, 14% of them seen just once. Sequenced material: blood. The receptors here all came from a woman younger than 35 with Graves' hyperthyroidism.

This clonotype was recorded many times. The rearrangement links TRBV7-2 to TRBJ2-3; a weak D match, TRBD1 (5 bases). The germline V and J ends were trimmed by 8 bases and 6 bases, with 18 bases remaining between them. The CDR3 has 14 residues. Germline assignment: CDR1 SGHTA and CDR2 FQGNSA. The CDR3 coding sequence is TGTGCCAGCGGCCAGGGTTCGGGTGAGGATACGCAGTATTTT. This sequence encodes CASGQGSGEDTQYF.

The J gene is TRBJ2-7, the V gene TRBV20-1, with D perhaps matching TRBD2 (5 bases). The germline CDR1 and CDR2 sequences are DFQATT and SNEGSKA (reference sequence). CDR3 size: 17 residues. V was pared by 0 bases and J by 0 bases, with 18 bases between. CDR3 DNA sequence: TGCAGTGCTAGAGATCTGGGAGCCACAGCCCACTCCTACGAGCAGTACTTC. Translating it yields CSARDLGATAHSYEQYF.

Many counts were recorded for this clonotype. The J gene is TRBJ1-2, the V gene TRBV2; a possible D gene is TRBD1 (6 bases). The ends were cut back, 5 bases at V and 4 bases at J, with 14 bases in the middle. The length of the CDR3 is 14 residues. Germline-derived CDR1 and CDR2 are SNHLY and FYNNEI. Here the CDR3 DNA reads TGTGCCAGCAGTTTGACAGGAGCCCTCTATGGCTACACCTTC. It yields the protein CASSLTGALYGYTF.

This rearrangement joins TRBV19 to TRBJ1-5, with 7 bases identical to TRBD1. The CDR3 has 19 amino acids. V lost 6 bases, J lost 1 base, and 18 bases stayed unmatched. Germline V gives CDR1 LNHDA, CDR2 SQIVND (reference sequence). The CDR3 sequence is CASSRGARRQGGSNQPQHF. For the CDR3, the DNA is TGTGCCAGTAGCCGAGGGGCCCGACGACAGGGCGGAAGCAATCAGCCCCAGCATTTT.

In DNA, the CDR3 is TGTGCCAGCAGCTTAGCCCCCGCTAGCGGGCCATACAATGAGCAGTTCTTC. It is translated as CASSLAPASGPYNEQFF. The V gene is TRBV7-2, the J gene TRBJ2-1, with TRBD2 matching 8 bases. The CDR3 runs 17 residues. V gave up 0 bases and J gave up 4 bases; unmatched junction bases: 8. Germline CDR1 SGHTA, CDR2 FQGNSA.

This clonotype was seen only a few times. Since a much larger clone is just one base distant, this may be a read error. The V and J genes are TRBV18 and TRBJ1-2; D unclear. This CDR3 spans 13 amino acids. Trimming cost V 6 bases and J 7 bases, with 15 bases left between them. Germline V gene sequence: CDR1 KGHSH, CDR2 LQKENI. CDR3 DNA sequence: TGTGCCAGCTCCCTCGGCGGATTCTGTGGCTACACCTTC. It yields the protein CASSLGGFCGYTF.

This clonotype was seen many times. The rearrangement links TRBV11-2 to TRBJ2-3; 13 bases align to TRBD2. With V trimmed by 5 bases and J by 3 bases, 5 bases remained unmatched. This CDR3 comprises 16 residues. Germline V gene lookup returns CDR1 SGHAT and CDR2 FQNNGV. CDR3 sequence (DNA): TGTGCCAGCAGCATAACTAGCGGGAGGGGGACAGATACGCAGTATTTT. Its translation is CASSITSGRGTDTQYF.

This clonotype came up a few times. J is TRBJ1-1 and V is TRBV10-3, with D perhaps TRBD1 (5 bases). Trimming cost V 0 bases and J 2 bases, with 10 bases left between them. Germline CDR1 is ENHRY and CDR2 is SYGVKD. The CDR3 extends over 15 amino acids. CDR3 residues: CAISESGQTNTEAFF. CDR3 DNA: TGTGCCATCAGTGAGTCGGGGCAGACAAACACTGAAGCTTTCTTT.

The V gene is TRBV5-5, the J gene TRBJ2-7; D remains ambiguous. This CDR3 has 14 amino acids. Trimming cost V 0 bases and J 3 bases, with 10 bases left between them. Germline lookup yields CDR1 SGHKS and CDR2 YYEKEE (reference sequence). The CDR3 DNA sequence: TGTGCCAGCAGCTTGGTGGGCGGCCTCTACGAGCAGTACTTC. Protein sequence: CASSLVGGLYEQYF.

Points on this clonotype: At one end the junction does not follow the germline gene, possibly because of a read error. V and J are TRBV14 and TRBJ2-1; 9 nucleotides agree with TRBD1. CDR1 and CDR2 from the germline V gene are SGHDN and FVKESK. CDR3 length: 15 amino acids. CDR3 nucleotides: TGTGCCAGCAGCTCCGGGACAGGGTCCTCCAATGAGCAGTTCTTC. As protein: CASSSGTGSSNEQFF.